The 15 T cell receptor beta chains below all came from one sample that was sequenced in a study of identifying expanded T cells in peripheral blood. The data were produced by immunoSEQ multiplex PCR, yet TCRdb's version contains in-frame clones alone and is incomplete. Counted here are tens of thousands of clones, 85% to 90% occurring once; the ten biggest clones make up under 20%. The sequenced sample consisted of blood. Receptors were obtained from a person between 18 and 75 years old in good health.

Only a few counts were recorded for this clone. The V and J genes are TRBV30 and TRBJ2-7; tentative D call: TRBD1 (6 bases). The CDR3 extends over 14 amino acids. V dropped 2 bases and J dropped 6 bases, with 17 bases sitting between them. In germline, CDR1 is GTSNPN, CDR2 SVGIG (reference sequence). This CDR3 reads CAWSPGQRRGEQYF. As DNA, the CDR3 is TGTGCCTGGAGTCCCGGACAGCGAAGGGGCGAGCAGTACTTC.

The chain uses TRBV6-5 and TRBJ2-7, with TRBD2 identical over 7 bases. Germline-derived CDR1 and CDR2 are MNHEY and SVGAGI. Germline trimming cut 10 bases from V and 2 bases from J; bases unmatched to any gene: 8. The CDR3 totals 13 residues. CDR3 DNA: TGTGCCACCCGGGGAGGGCCGGCCTACGAGCAGTACTTC. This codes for CATRGGPAYEQYF.

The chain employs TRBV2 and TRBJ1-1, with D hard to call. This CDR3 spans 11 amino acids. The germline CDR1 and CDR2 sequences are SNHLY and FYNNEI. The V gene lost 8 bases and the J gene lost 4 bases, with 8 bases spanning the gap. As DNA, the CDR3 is TGTGCCAGCCCAGGCGGCACTGAAGCTTTCTTT. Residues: CASPGGTEAFF.

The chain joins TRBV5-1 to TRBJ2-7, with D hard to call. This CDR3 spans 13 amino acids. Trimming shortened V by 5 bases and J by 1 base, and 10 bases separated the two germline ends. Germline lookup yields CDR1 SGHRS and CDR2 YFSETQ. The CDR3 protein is CASRLTESYEQYF. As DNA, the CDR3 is TGCGCCAGCAGGTTGACGGAGTCCTACGAGCAGTACTTC.

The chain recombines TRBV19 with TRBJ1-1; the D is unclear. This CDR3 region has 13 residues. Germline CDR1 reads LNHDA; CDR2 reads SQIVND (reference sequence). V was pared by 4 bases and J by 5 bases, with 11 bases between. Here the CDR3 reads CASSTTLGTEAFF. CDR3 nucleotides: TGTGCCAGTAGTACCACTCTGGGGACTGAAGCTTTCTTT.

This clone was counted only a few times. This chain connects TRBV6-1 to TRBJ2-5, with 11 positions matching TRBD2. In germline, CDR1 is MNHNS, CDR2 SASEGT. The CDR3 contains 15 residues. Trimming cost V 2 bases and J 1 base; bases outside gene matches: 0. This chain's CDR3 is CASSETSGGQETQYF. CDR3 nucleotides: TGTGCCAGCAGTGAAACTAGCGGGGGCCAAGAGACCCAGTACTTC.

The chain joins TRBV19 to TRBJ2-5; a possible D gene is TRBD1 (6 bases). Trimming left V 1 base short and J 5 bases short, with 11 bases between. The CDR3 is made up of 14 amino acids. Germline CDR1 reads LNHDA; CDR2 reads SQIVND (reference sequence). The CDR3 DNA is TGTGCCAGTAGTATAGGTGGGGGCCGGGAGACCCAGTACTTC. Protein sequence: CASSIGGGRETQYF.

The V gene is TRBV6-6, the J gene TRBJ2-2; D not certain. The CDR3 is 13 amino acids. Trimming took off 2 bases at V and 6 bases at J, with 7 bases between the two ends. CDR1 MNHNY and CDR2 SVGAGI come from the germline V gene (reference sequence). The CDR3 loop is CASSYGPSGELFF. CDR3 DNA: TGTGCCAGCAGTTACGGACCCTCCGGGGAGCTGTTTTTT.

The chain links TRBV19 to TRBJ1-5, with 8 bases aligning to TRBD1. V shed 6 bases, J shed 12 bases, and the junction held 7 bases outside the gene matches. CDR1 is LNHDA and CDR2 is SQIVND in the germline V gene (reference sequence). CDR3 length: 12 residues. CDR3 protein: CASRGTGSNQHF. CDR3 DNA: TGTGCCAGTAGGGGGACAGGATCAAACCAGCATTTT. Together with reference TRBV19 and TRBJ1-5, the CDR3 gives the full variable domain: DGGITQSPKYLFRKEGQNVTLSCEQNLNHDAMYWYRQDPGQGLRLIYYSQIVNDFQKGDIAEGYSVSREKKESFPLTVTSAQKNPTAFYLCASRGTGSNQHFGDGTRLSIL.

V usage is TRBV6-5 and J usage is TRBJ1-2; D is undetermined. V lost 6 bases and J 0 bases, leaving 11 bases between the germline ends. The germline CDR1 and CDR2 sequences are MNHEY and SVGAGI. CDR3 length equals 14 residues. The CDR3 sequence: CASSPDVPNYGYTF. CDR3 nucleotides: TGTGCCAGCAGCCCGGATGTACCTAACTATGGCTACACCTTC.

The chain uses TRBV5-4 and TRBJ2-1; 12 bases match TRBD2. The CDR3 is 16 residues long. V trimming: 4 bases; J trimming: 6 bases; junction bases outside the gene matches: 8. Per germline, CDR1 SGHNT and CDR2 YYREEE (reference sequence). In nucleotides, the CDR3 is TGTGCCAGCAGCCCGGGACTAGCGGGTTCTTTCAATGAGCAGTTCTTC. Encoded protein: CASSPGLAGSFNEQFF.

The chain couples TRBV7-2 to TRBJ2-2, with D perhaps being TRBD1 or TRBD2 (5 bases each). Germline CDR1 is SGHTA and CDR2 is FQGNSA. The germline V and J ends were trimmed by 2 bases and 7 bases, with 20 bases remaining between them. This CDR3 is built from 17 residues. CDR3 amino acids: CASSLLRLPGPGGELFF. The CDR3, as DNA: TGTGCCAGCAGCTTACTGAGGTTGCCGGGACCCGGCGGGGAGCTGTTTTTT.

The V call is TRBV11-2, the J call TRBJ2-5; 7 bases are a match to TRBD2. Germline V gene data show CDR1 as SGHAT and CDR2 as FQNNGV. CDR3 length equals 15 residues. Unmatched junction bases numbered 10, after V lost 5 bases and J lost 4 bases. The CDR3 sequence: CASSRRGTGGETQYF. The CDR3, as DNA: TGTGCCAGCAGCCGGCGGGGGACCGGGGGAGAGACCCAGTACTTC.

CDR3 residues: CASSWGQGDTEAFF. In nucleotides, the CDR3 is TGTGCCAGCAGCTGGGGACAGGGGGACACTGAAGCTTTCTTT. The chain carries TRBV5-4 and TRBJ1-1, with TRBD1 matching over 11 bases. J gave up 3 bases and V 3 bases, and 1 base lay outside the gene matches. The CDR3 totals 14 residues. Looked up from germline, CDR1 is SGHNT and CDR2 is YYREEE (reference sequence).

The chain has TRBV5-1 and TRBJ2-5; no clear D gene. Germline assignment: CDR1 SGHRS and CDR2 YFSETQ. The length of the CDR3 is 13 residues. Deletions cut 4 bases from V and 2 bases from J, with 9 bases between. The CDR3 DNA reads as TGCGCCAGCAGCCCCTCCTCTCAAGAGACCCAGTACTTC. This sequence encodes CASSPSSQETQYF.